This T cell receptor beta chain was obtained from a study of T-cell reconstitution after alpha-beta-depleted transplantation in children. General study findings and limits: Alpha-beta T cells present about two months after transplant were reported to originate from several hundred expanded graft clones.

Unique molecular identifiers were incorporated when the TCRbeta library was constructed. TCRdb analysed the PCR reads with MiXCR anew, one entry per CDR3 protein. The data hold hundreds of thousands of distinct CDR3 sequences, with 25% observed a single time. Comment on this clonotype: The antigen is not known.

This sample comprised PBMCs, obtained before TCRalphabeta/CD19-depleted stem cell transplant. The receptor was isolated from a girl aged 2-9 years with Fanconi anemia, due to receive a stem cell transplant.

CDR3 in amino acids: CASSPGRATDTQYF. CDR3 nucleotide sequence: TGTGCCAGCAGCCCAGGACGGGCGACGGATACGCAGTATTTT. The chain has TRBV7-3 and TRBJ2-3; D is ambiguous. The V end was cut by 5 bases, the J end by 6 bases, with 15 bases between. Germline CDR1 is SGHTA and CDR2 is FQGTGA. The CDR3 totals 14 residues.